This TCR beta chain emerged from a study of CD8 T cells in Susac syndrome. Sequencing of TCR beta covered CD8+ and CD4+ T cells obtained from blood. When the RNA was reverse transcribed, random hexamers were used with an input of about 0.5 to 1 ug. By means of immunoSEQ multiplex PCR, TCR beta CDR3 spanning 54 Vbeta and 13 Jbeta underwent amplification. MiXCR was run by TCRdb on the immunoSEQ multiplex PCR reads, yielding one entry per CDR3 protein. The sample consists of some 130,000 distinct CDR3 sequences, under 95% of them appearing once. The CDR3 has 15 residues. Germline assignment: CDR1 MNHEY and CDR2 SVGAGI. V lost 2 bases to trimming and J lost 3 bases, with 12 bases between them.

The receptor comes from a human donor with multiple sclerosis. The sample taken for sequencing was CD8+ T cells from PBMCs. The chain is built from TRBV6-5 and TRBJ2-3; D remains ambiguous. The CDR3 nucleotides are TGTGCCAGCAGTTACATGGCTAGTTGGACAGATACGCAGTATTTT. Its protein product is CASSYMASWTDTQYF.